This TCR beta chain was sequenced for a study of blood T cell repertoires in COVID-19. Overall study: In each case, the material was cDNA or gDNA derived from T cells, B-cell-depleted T cells, or PBMCs.

Germline V lookup: CDR1 LNHDA, CDR2 SQIVND (reference sequence). The CDR3 is 15 residues long. The V gene end was trimmed by 1 base and the J gene end by 6 bases; junction bases not matched to a gene: 4. Method: immunoSEQ multiplex PCR; TCRdb's copy keeps in-frame clones and lacks some. The data show roughly 250,000 clones, roughly 90% seen once. Cohorts were determined from participant-reported clinical history. Cohort 3 recovered donors had two negative PCRs, clearance, or symptom resolution. What was sequenced was PBMCs or T cells enriched from blood (not recorded which). This rearrangement joins TRBV19 to TRBJ1-4, with 8 bases matching TRBD1. This TCR derives from a man aged 35-49 years who had recovered from COVID-19. The DNA of the CDR3 is TGTGCCAGTAGTATAGGGGCAGGGGGCGATGAAAAACTGTTTTTT. Protein product: CASSIGAGGDEKLFF.